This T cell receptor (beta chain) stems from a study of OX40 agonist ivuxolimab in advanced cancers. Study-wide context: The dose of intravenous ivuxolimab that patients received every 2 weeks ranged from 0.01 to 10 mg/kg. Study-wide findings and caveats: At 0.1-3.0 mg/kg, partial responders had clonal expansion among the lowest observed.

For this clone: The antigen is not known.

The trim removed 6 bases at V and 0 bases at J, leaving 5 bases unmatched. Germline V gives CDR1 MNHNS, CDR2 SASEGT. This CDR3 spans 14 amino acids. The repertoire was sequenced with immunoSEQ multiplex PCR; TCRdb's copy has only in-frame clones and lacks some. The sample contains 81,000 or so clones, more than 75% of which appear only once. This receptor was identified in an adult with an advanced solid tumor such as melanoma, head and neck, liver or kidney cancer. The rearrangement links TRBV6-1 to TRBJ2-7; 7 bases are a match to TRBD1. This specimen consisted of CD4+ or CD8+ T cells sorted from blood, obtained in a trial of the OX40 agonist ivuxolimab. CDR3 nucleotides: TGTGCCAGCAGGCAGACAGGGAGCTCCTACGAGCAGTACTTC. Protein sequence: CASRQTGSSYEQYF.